This record looks at one TCR beta chain sequence and its context. Its antigen is currently not known. One base away there is no much larger clone; base qualities are not given. Based on the germline V gene, the CDR1 and CDR2 sequences are MNHNS and SASEGT. The CDR3 covers 16 residues, taking in both the cysteine and the phenylalanine. Solely the CDR3 DNA is kept, with 48 bases framed from the first base. The V and J ends are trimmed by 6 bases and 4 bases, leaving 19 bases between them. RNA was extracted with the RNeasy kit and roughly 0.5 to 1 ug was reverse transcribed using random hexamers. TCR beta CDR3 regions were amplified with the immunoSEQ multiplex PCR assay covering 54 Vbeta and 13 Jbeta segments. PCR amplification bias was corrected by using a synthetic template baseline for primer optimization and computational correction. As for how the authors treated the data: Reads were annotated to V, D and J genes according to IMGT and were analyzed with immunoSEQ Analyzer, with only productive sequences retained. To calculate clonality, Shannon entropy was normalized by log2 of the number of productive unique sequences and then subtracted from one. For each patient and control, public and private clones were evaluated among the 100 most prevalent clones. Clones were defined as Susac-specific if absent from the healthy and MS cohorts, from 900 to 1,300 published viral clones and from other ImmuneACCESS disease sequences. The raw public reads went through TCRdb reprocessing: fastp at Q25, MiXCR clone calling, in-frame beta chains kept. All rows with the same CDR3 protein become a single entry with the most common DNA and genes. The V and J calls shown here were made by TCRdb, not taken from the authors' results. In all, the sample holds over 350,000 distinct CDR3 sequences, and around 85% of those were seen once. The ten largest make up about 0.12% of the sample.

The sample is drawn from a study of CD8 T cells in Susac syndrome (dated by TCRdb to the late 2010s). With regard to the full study: The study used repertoire sequencing to test whether antigen drove CD8+ T cell activation and differentiation in Susac syndrome. CD8+ T cell repertoire clonality was compared between fewer than 13 healthy donors, approximately 14 Susac syndrome patients and around 15 multiple sclerosis patients.

Peripheral blood CD8+ and CD4+ T cells from healthy donors, Susac syndrome patients and multiple sclerosis patients were profiled by high-throughput TCR beta sequencing. The multiple sclerosis controls were treatment-naive patients whose relapsing-remitting disease, either stable or active, fulfilled the revised McDonald criteria. Bulk CD8+ and CD4+ T cells were purified by magnetic negative isolation, while CD8+ TEMRA cells were enriched using FACS. Blood was drawn into EDTA tubes, processed within 24 hours, and PBMCs were isolated by density gradient centrifugation. PBMCs destined for TCR sequencing were cryopreserved in liquid nitrogen and later thawed in a 37 °C water bath. The sorted or isolated CD4+, CD8+ and CD8+ TEMRA cells reached a purity of at least 90%. Results and caveats for the whole study, not just this receptor: The study acknowledged that relatively few individuals were included in the TCR sequencing and HLA analysis.

The sequence links TRBV6-1 to TRBJ1-5; perhaps TRBD1 is the D gene, with 5 bases matching. The source of this sequence is a human donor with multiple sclerosis. The source material was CD8+ T cells from PBMCs. The CDR3: CASSRAYIGGNQPQHF. The nucleotide sequence reads as follows: TGTGCCAGCAGCCGGGCTTATATCGGGGGAAATCAGCCCCAGCATTTT.